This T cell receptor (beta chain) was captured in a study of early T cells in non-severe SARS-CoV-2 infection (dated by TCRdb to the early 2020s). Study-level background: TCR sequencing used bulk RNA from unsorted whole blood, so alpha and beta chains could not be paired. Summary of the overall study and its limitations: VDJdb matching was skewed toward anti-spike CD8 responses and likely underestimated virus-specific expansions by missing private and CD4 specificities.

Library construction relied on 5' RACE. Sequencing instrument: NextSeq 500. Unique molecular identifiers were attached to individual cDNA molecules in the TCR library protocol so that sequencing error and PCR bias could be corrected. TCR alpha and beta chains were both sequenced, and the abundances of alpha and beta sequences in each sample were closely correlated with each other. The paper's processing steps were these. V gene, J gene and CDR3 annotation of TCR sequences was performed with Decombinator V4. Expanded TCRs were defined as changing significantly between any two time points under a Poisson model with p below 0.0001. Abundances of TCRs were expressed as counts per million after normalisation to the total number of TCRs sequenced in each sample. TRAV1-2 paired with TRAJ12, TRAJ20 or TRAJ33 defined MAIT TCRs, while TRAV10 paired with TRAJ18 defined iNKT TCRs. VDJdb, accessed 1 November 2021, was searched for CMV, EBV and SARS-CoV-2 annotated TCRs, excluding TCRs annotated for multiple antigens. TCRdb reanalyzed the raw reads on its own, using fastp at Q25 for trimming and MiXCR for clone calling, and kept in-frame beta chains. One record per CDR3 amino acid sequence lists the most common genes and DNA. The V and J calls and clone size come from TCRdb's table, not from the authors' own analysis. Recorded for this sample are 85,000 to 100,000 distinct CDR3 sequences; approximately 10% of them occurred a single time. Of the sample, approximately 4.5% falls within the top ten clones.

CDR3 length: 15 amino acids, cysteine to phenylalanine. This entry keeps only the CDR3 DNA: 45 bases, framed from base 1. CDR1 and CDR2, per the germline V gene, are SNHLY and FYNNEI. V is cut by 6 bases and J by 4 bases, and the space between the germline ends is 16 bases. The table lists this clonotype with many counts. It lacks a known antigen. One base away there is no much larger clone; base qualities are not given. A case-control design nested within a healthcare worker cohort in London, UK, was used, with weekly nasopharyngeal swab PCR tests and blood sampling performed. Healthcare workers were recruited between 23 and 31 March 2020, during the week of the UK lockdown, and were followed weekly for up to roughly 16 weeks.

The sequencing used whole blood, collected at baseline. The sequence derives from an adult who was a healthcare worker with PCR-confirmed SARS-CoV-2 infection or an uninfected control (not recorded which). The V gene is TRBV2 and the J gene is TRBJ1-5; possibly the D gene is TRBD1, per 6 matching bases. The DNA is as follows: TGTGCCAGCAGCCTAAACAGGGTTTCGAATCAGCCCCAGCATTTT. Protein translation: CASSLNRVSNQPQHF. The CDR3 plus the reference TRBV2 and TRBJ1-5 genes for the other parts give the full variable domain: EPEVTQTPSHQVTQMGQEVILRCVPISNHLYFYWYRQILGQKVEFLVSFYNNEISEKSEIFDDQFSVERPDGSNFTLKIRSTKLEDSAMYFCASSLNRVSNQPQHFGDGTRLSIL.